This T cell receptor beta chain was recorded in a study of T cells in Graves' hyperthyroidism and ophthalmopathy. Findings and caveats of the study: Most clonotypes expanded in the thyroid (above 0.001) were also present in blood. In the analysis, a 13 V-J model separated ophthalmopathy from stable hyperthyroidism.

Hyperthyroidism patients were newly diagnosed, had disease duration under 2 months, and were aged 18 to 65 years. Trimming removed 5 bases at V and 4 bases at J, with 18 bases between. CDR1 SEHNR and CDR2 FQNEAQ come from the germline V gene (reference sequence). The CDR3 contains 15 residues. A few counts support this clonotype. Its specificity is not known. Amplification of TCR beta CDR3 regions was performed using RNA transcripts as template. HTBI primers were used for first-round RT-PCR of the TCR CDR3. MiXCR, run by TCRdb on the multiplex PCR reads, gives a single entry per CDR3 protein. The data hold 600,000 or so distinct CDR3 sequences, with 46% observed a single time.

The genes are TRBV7-9 and TRBJ2-7, with D possibly matching TRBD2 (6 bases). The TCR sequence derives from a woman aged 18-29 years with Graves' hyperthyroidism. Sequencing input: peripheral blood or thyroid tissue (not recorded which). In DNA form, the CDR3 reads TGTGCCAGCAGCAACCCCCGGGAGAGCTCGTACGAGCAGTACTTC. It encodes CASSNPRESSYEQYF.